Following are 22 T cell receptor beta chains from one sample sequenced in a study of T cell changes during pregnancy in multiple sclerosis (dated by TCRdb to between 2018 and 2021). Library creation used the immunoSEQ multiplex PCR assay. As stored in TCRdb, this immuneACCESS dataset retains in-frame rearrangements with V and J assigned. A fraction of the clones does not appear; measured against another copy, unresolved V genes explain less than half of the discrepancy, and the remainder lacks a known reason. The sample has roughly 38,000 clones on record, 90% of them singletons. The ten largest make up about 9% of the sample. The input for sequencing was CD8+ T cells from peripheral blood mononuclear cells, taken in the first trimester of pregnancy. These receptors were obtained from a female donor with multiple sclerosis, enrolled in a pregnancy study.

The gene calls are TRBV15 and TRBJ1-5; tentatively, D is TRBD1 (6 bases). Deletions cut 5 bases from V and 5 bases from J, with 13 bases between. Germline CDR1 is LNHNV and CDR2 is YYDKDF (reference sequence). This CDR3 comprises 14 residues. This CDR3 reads CATSGKQGDQPQHF. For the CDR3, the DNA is TGTGCCACCAGCGGAAAACAGGGAGATCAGCCCCAGCATTTT. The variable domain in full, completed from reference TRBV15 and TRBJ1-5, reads DAMVIQNPRYQVTQFGKPVTLSCSQTLNHNVMYWYQQKSSQAPKLLFHYYDKDFNNEADTPDNFQSRRPNTSFCFLDIRSPGLGDTAMYLCATSGKQGDQPQHFGDGTRLSIL.

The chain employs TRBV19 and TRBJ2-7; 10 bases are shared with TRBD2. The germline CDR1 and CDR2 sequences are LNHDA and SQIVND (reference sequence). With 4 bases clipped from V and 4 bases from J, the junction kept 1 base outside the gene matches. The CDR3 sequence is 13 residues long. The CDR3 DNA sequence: TGTGCCAGTAGTACTAGCGGGAGTTACGAGCAGTACTTC. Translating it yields CASSTSGSYEQYF.

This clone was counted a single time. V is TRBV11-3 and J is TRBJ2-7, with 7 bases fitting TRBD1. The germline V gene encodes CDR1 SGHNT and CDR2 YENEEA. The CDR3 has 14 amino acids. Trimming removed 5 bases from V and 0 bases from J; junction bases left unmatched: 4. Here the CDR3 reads CASSPGTASYEQYF. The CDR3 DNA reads TGTGCCAGCAGCCCCGGGACAGCCTCCTACGAGCAGTACTTC.

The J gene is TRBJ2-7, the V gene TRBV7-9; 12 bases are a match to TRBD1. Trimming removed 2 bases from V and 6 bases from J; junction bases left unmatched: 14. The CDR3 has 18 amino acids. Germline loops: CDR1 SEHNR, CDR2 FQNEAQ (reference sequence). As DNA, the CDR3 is TGTGCCAGCAGCTTAAGTATCTTGGGGACAGGGGGCCAAGGCGAGCAGTACTTC. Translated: CASSLSILGTGGQGEQYF.

CDR3 bases: TGTGCCAGCAGCCCCGGGGGGGAGAGGGAAGCTTTCTTT. This gives the protein CASSPGGEREAFF. This chain links TRBV7-9 with TRBJ1-1; possible D gene TRBD1, 5 bases. The germline CDR1 and CDR2 sequences are SEHNR and FQNEAQ (reference sequence). The CDR3 runs to 13 residues. The V end was cut by 5 bases, the J end by 8 bases, with 15 bases between.

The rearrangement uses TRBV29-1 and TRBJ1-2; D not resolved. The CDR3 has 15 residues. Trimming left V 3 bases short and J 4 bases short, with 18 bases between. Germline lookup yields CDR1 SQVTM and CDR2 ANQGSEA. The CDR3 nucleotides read TGCAGCGTTGACTCTCCCGGGAAAAACAGCTATGGCTACACCTTC. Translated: CSVDSPGKNSYGYTF. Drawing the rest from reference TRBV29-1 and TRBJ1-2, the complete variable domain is SAVISQKPSRDICQRGTSLTIQCQVDSQVTMMFWYRQQPGQSLTLIATANQGSEATYESGFVIDKFPISRPNLTFSTLTVSNMSPEDSSIYLCSVDSPGKNSYGYTFGSGTRLTVV.

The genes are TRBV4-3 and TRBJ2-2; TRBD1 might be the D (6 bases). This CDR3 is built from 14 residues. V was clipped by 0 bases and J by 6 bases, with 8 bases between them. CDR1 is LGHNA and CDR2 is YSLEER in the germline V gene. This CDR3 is CASSQDRGAGELFF. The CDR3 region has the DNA TGCGCCAGCAGCCAAGACAGGGGAGCCGGGGAGCTGTTTTTT.

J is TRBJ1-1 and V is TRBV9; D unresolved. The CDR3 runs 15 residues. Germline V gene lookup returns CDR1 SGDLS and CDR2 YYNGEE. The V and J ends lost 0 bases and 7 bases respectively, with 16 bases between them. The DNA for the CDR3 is TGTGCCAGCAGCGTAGGAGACGCTTCCTCGGGTGAAGCTTTCTTT. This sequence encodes CASSVGDASSGEAFF.

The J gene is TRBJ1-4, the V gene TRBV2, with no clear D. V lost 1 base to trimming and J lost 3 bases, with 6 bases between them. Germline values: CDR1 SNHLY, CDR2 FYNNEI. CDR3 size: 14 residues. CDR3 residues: CASSEGSSNEKLFF. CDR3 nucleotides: TGTGCCAGCAGTGAAGGCAGTTCTAATGAAAAACTGTTTTTT. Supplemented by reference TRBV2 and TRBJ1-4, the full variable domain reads EPEVTQTPSHQVTQMGQEVILRCVPISNHLYFYWYRQILGQKVEFLVSFYNNEISEKSEIFDDQFSVERPDGSNFTLKIRSTKLEDSAMYFCASSEGSSNEKLFFGSGTQLSVL.

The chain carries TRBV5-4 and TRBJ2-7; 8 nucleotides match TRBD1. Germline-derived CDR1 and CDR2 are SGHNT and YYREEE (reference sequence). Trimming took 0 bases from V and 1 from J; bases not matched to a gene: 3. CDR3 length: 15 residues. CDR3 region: CASSLGQGSSYEQYF. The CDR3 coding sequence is TGTGCCAGCAGCTTGGGACAGGGGTCATCCTACGAGCAGTACTTC.

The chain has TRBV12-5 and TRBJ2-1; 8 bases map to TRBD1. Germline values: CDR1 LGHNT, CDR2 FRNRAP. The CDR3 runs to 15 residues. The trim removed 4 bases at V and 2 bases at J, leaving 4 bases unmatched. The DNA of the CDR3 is TGTGCTAGTGGTTCCAGGGGGCTGACCTACAATGAGCAGTTCTTC. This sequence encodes CASGSRGLTYNEQFF.

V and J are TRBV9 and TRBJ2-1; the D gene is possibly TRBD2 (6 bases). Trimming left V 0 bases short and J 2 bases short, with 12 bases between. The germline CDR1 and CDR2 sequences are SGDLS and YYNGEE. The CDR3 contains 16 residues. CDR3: CASSVAGGRTYNEQFF. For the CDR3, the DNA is TGTGCCAGCAGCGTAGCTGGAGGGAGGACCTACAATGAGCAGTTCTTC.

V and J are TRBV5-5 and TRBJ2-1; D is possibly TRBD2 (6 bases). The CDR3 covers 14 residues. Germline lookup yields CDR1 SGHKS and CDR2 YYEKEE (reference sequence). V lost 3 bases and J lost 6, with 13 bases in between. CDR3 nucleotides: TGTGCCAGCAGCTGGCTGAATAGCGGCAATGAGCAGTTCTTC. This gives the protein CASSWLNSGNEQFF.

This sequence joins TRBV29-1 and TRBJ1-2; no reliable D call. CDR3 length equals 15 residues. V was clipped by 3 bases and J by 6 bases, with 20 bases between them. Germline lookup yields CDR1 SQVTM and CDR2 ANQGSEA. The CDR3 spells CSVDPVPGTGNGYTF. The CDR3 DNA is TGCAGCGTTGATCCGGTACCAGGAACTGGCAATGGCTACACCTTC.

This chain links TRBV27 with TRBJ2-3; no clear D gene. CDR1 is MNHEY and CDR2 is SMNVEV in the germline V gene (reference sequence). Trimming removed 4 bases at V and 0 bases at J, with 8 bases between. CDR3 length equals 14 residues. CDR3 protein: CASSSLRSTDTQYF. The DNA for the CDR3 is TGTGCCAGCAGTTCACTCAGGAGCACAGATACGCAGTATTTT.

CDR3 in DNA: TGTGCCAGCAGCCCGGACAGGAGCTCTGGAAACACCATATATTTT. It codes for CASSPDRSSGNTIYF. This chain joins TRBV5-6 and TRBJ1-3, with 7 positions matching TRBD1. V lost 4 bases and J lost 0; bases outside the gene matches: 4. The CDR3 loop spans 15 amino acids. Per the germline V gene, CDR1 is SGHDT and CDR2 is YYEEEE. The full variable domain, rest sourced from reference TRBV5-6 and TRBJ1-3, is DAGVTQSPTHLIKTRGQQVTLRCSPKSGHDTVSWYQQALGQGPQFIFQYYEEEERQRGNFPDRFSGHQFPNYSSELNVNALLLGDSALYLCASSPDRSSGNTIYFGEGSWLTVV.

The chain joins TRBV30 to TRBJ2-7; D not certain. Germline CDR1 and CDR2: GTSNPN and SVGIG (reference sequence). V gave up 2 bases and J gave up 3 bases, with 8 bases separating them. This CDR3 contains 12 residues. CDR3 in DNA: TGTGCCTGGAGTATCCCGTACTACGAGCAGTACTTC. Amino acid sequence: CAWSIPYYEQYF.

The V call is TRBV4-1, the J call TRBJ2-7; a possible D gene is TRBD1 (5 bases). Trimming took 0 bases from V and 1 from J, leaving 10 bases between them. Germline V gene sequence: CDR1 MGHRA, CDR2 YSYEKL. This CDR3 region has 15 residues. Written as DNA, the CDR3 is TGCGCCAGCAGCCAAGACCCCAGGGAATCCTACGAGCAGTACTTC. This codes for CASSQDPRESYEQYF.

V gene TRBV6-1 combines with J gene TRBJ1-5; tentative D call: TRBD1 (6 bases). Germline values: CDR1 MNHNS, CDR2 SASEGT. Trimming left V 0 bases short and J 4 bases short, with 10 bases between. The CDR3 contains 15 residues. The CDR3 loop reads CASSEAVRGNQPQHF. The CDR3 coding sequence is TGTGCCAGCAGTGAAGCGGTCAGGGGAAATCAGCCCCAGCATTTT.

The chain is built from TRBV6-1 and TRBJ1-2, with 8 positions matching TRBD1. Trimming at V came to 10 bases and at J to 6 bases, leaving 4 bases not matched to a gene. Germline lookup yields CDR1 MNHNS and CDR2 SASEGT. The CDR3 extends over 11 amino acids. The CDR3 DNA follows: TGTGCCATTGGACAGGGTCATGGCTACACCTTC. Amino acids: CAIGQGHGYTF.

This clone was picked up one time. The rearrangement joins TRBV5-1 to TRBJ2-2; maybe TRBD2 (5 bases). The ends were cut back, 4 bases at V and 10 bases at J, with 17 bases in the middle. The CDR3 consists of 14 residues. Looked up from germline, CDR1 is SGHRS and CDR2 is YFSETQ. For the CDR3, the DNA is TGCGCCAGCAGCCTTGTACGGGGTAGCGCGGAGCTGTTTTTT. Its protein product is CASSLVRGSAELFF.

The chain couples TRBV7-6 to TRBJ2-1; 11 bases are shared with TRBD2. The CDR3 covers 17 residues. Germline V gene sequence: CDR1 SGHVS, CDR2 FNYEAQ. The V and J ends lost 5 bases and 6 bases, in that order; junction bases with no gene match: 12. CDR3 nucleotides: TGTGCCAGCAGCCCCTCCCCGGGACTAGCGGTCGTCAATGAGCAGTTCTTC. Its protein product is CASSPSPGLAVVNEQFF.